These T cell receptor beta chains were read from a single sample in a study of blood T cell repertoires in COVID-19. Method: immunoSEQ multiplex PCR; TCRdb's copy keeps in-frame clones and lacks some. In the table there are 250,000 to 350,000 clones, roughly 83% of which are singletons. Material for sequencing was peripheral blood. The receptors here all came from a human donor with COVID-19, enrolled during active disease. The donor label of this sample is uncertain. Each CDR3 is given with its conserved first and last residue. D genes are given only for firm matches. Expanded clones are given a class, and other clones once, few, many or no size at all.

TRBJ2-3 | TRBV11-1 | - | - | CASSWQRGTDTQYF | TGTGCCAGCAGCTGGCAGCGGGGCACAGATACGCAGTATTTT
TRBJ1-3 | TRBV6-5 | - | - | CASSLEPGNTIYF | TGTGCCAGCAGTTTAGAGCCGGGAAACACCATATATTTT
TRBJ2-7 | TRBV7-3 | - | - | CASSSRQERPRDF | TGTGCCAGCAGCTCCCGACAGGAACGTCCGCGGGACTTC
TRBJ2-1 | TRBV10-2 | TRBD2 | - | CASSESWAGAPHEQFF | TGCGCCAGCAGTGAGTCATGGGCGGGAGCACCTCATGAGCAGTTCTTC
TRBJ1-6 | TRBV6-5 | - | - | CASSRATGFESPLHF | TGTGCCAGCAGTCGAGCCACAGGGTTTGAATCACCCCTCCACTTT
TRBJ1-5 | TRBV30 | - | - | CAWRDGLYSNQPQHF | TGTGCCTGGAGGGACGGACTATATAGCAATCAGCCCCAGCATTTT
TRBJ1-5 | TRBV27 | TRBD1 | - | CASRDRATNQPQHF | TGTGCCAGCAGGGACAGGGCGACTAATCAGCCCCAGCATTTT
TRBJ2-2 | TRBV5-1 | TRBD2 | - | CASSLDGTSGRYTGELFF | TGCGCCAGCAGCTTGGATGGGACTAGCGGGAGGTACACCGGGGAGCTGTTTTTT
TRBJ2-1 | TRBV5-6 | - | once | CASSLGLPTEQFF | TGTGCCAGCAGCTTGGGCCTACCAACTGAGCAGTTCTTC
TRBJ2-7 | TRBV11-3 | - | - | CASSPGTSSSYEQYF | TGTGCCAGCAGCCCCGGGACTTCCAGCTCCTACGAGCAGTACTTC
TRBJ2-7 | TRBV7-2 | - | - | CASRLTGSYEQYF | TGTGCCAGCAGATTGACTGGGTCCTACGAGCAGTACTTC
TRBJ1-5 | TRBV28 | - | - | CASSLRSQPQHF | TGTGCCAGCAGTCTAAGGAGTCAGCCCCAGCATTTT
TRBJ1-3 | TRBV9 | - | - | CASSVDLQAAGNTIYF | TGTGCCAGCAGCGTAGATCTTCAGGCCGCAGGAAACACCATATATTTT
TRBJ1-5 | TRBV4-1 | - | - | CASSQLNPSRGNQPQHF | TGCGCCAGCAGCCAACTAAACCCCTCCAGGGGCAATCAGCCCCAGCATTTT
TRBJ2-2 | TRBV7-8 | TRBD2 | - | CASTPGLANTGELFF | TGTGCCAGCACCCCGGGACTAGCTAACACCGGGGAGCTGTTTTTT
TRBJ2-1 | TRBV20-1 | - | few | CSARVIAEQFF | TGCAGTGCTAGAGTAATAGCGGAGCAGTTCTTC
TRBJ1-2 | TRBV27 | - | - | CASSPDRDYGYTF | TGTGCCAGCAGCCCGGACAGAGACTATGGCTACACCTTC
TRBJ2-3 | TRBV7-2 | - | - | CASSLALGPDTQYF | TGTGCCAGCAGCTTAGCGCTGGGGCCAGATACGCAGTATTTT
TRBJ1-5 | TRBV7-3 | TRBD1 | - | CARGQGSNQPQHF | TGTGCCAGAGGACAGGGAAGCAATCAGCCCCAGCATTTT
TRBJ2-1 | TRBV4-3 | TRBD2 | - | CASSQDTGSGTLNEQFF | TGCGCCAGCAGCCAAGATACTGGGAGCGGGACCCTGAATGAGCAGTTCTTC
TRBJ2-5 | TRBV28 | - | few | CASKPGFSIPEETQYF | TGTGCCAGCAAACCAGGGTTTTCAATCCCGGAAGAGACCCAGTACTTC
TRBJ2-2 | TRBV18 | TRBD1 | - | CASSPLGQGLNTGELFF | TGTGCCAGCTCACCGCTGGGACAGGGGCTTAACACCGGGGAGCTGTTTTTT